This TCR beta chain was sequenced in a study of tumor T cells in aggressive B-cell lymphoma. The germline V gene has CDR1 LNHDA and CDR2 SQIVND (reference sequence). The CDR3 contains 15 residues. Trimming removed 8 bases from V and 8 bases from J, with 19 bases in between. Profiling relied on immunoSEQ multiplex PCR, and the TCRdb table lists in-frame clones only, not all of them. The data show about 3,000 clones, with around 84% seen just once and about 4.3% held by the top ten. Sample: tumor tissue. This chain links TRBV19 with TRBJ1-6, with a possible D match to TRBD1 (6 bases). This sequence originates from an adult with diffuse large B cell lymphoma. The CDR3 reads CASHRGGGLYSPLHF. The CDR3 DNA is TGTGCCAGTCACAGAGGGGGGGGACTGTATTCACCCCTCCACTTT.